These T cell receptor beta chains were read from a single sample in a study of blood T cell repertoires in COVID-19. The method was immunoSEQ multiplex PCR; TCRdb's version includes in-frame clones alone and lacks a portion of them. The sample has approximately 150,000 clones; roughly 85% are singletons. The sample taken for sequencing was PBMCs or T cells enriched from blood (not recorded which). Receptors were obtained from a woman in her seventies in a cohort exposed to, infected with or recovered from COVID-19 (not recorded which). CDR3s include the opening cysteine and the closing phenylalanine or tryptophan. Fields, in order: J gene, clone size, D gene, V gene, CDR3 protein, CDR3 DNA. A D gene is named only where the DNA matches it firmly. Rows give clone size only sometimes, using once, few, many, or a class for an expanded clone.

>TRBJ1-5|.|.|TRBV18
CASHHGGNQPQHF
TGTGCCAGCCATCACGGAGGAAATCAGCCCCAGCATTTT
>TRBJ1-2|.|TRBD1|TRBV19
CASSIFWTGGDYGYTF
TGTGCCAGTAGTATTTTTTGGACAGGGGGCGACTATGGCTACACCTTC
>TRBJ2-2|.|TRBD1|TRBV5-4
CASSLAGTGHGELFF
TGTGCCAGCAGCTTGGCGGGGACAGGGCACGGGGAGCTGTTTTTT
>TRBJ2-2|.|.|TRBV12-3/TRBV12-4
CASSQFPGELFF
TGTGCCAGCAGCCAATTTCCCGGGGAGCTGTTTTTT
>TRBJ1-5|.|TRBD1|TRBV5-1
CASSLGTGGDQPQHF
TGCGCCAGCAGCCTGGGGACAGGGGGCGATCAGCCCCAGCATTTT
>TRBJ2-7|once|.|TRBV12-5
CASGSDSQSSYEQYF
TGTGCTAGTGGTTCCGACAGCCAGAGCTCCTACGAGCAGTACTTC
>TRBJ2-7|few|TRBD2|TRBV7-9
CASSLRSLASGTYEQYF
TGTGCCAGCAGCTTACGGTCCCTGGCTAGCGGGACCTACGAGCAGTACTTC
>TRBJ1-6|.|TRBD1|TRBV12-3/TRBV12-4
CASTLTGFAPLHF
TGTGCCAGCACTCTGACAGGGTTCGCACCCCTCCACTTT
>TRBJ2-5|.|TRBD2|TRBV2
CASQGWTSRTQETQYF
TGTGCCAGCCAAGGGTGGACTAGCAGGACTCAAGAGACCCAGTACTTC
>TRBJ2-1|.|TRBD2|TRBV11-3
CASSLGVGTSGIGEQFF
TGTGCCAGCAGCTTAGGGGTGGGGACTAGCGGGATTGGTGAGCAGTTCTTC
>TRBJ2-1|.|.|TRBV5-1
CASSLQALYNEQFF
TGCGCCAGCAGCTTGCAAGCGCTCTACAATGAGCAGTTCTTC
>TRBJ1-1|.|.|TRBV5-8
CASSLVGALNTEAFF
TGTGCCAGCAGCTTGGTAGGGGCGCTAAACACTGAAGCTTTCTTT
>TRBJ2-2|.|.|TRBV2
CASSEYTPEDTGELFF
TGTGCCAGCAGTGAATACACACCGGAGGACACCGGGGAGCTGTTTTTT
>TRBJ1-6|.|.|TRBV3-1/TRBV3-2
CASSPYTQDSPLHF
TGTGCCAGCAGCCCATATACCCAGGATTCACCCCTCCACTTT
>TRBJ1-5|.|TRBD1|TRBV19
CASSIGTVSNQPQHF
TGTGCCAGTAGTATTGGGACAGTAAGCAATCAGCCCCAGCATTTT
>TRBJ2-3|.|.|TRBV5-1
CASSSSAAGTDTQYF
TGCGCCAGCAGCTCCTCAGCGGCGGGCACAGATACGCAGTATTTT
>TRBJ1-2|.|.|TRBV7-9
CASSSPPGRPGVGYTF
TGTGCCAGCAGCTCACCCCCGGGGCGGCCGGGGGTTGGCTACACCTTC
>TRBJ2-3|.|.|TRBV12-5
CASGLVPTFRAGARGGDTQYF
TGTGCTAGTGGTTTGGTACCCACCTTCCGTGCCGGGGCAAGGGGAGGAGATACGCAGTATTTT
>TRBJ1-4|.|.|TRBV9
CARQRHPNEKLFF
TGTGCCAGGCAGAGGCACCCGAATGAAAAACTGTTTTTT
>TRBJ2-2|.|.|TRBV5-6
CASSPAGGMTGELFF
TGTGCCAGCAGCCCCGCAGGGGGGATGACCGGGGAGCTGTTTTTT
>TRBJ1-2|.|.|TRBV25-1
CASSELASGF
TGTGCCAGCAGTGAATTGGCCTCGGGCTTC
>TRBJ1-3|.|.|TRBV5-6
CASSTTQDSGNTIYF
TGTGCCAGCAGCACAACACAGGACTCTGGAAACACCATATATTTT
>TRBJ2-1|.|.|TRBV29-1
CSVASFANEQFF
TGCAGCGTTGCTAGCTTCGCCAATGAGCAGTTCTTC
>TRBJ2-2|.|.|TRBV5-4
CASSPNLGGTGELFF
TGTGCCAGCAGCCCCAACCTGGGGGGCACCGGGGAGCTGTTTTTT
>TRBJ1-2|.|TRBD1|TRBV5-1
CASSLGDRDYGYTF
TGCGCCAGCAGCTTGGGGGACAGGGACTATGGCTACACCTTC
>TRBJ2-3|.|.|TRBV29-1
CSVEDGGDTQYF
TGCAGCGTTGAGGACGGGGGAGATACGCAGTATTTT
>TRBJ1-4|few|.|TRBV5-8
CASSPWSAGGEKLFF
TGTGCCAGCAGCCCCTGGTCAGCTGGGGGCGAAAAACTGTTTTTT
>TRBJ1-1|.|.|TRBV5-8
CASSLSLGRLNTEAFF
TGTGCCAGCAGCCTATCCCTGGGGAGGTTGAACACTGAAGCTTTCTTT
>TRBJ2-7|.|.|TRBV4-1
CASSQALIREQYF
TGCGCCAGCAGCCAGGCTTTAATACGCGAGCAGTACTTC
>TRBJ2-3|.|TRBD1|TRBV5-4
CASLGQGGDTQYF
TGTGCCAGCCTAGGACAGGGGGGGGATACGCAGTATTTT
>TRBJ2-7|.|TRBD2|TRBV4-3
CASSQDYGLAGAGQYF
TGCGCCAGCAGCCAAGATTACGGACTAGCGGGAGCAGGGCAGTACTTC
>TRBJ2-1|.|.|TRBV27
CASSEFNEQFF
TGTGCCAGCAGCGAGTTCAATGAGCAGTTCTTC
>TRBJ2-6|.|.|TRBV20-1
CSASGSVSGANVLTF
TGCAGTGCTAGTGGGTCAGTCTCTGGGGCCAACGTCCTGACTTTC
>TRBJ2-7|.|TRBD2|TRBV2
CASSPGTSAGEQYF
TGTGCCAGCAGTCCCGGGACTAGCGCGGGCGAGCAGTACTTC
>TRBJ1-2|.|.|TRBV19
CASTPGGLPSPGYTF
TGTGCCAGTACCCCTGGGGGACTCCCGTCCCCTGGCTACACCTTC
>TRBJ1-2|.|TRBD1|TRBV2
CASSGTGDDYGYTF
TGTGCCAGCAGCGGGACAGGGGATGACTATGGCTACACCTTC
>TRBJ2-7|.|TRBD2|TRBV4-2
CASSQGPGTSGRTYEQYF
TGTGCCAGCAGCCAAGGCCCCGGGACTAGCGGGCGCACCTACGAGCAGTACTTC